Listed below are T cell receptor beta chains from one sample, sequenced in a study of molecular identifiers for immune sequencing clone quantification. TCRdb analysed the PCR reads with MiXCR anew, one entry per CDR3 protein. The table lists about 320,000 distinct CDR3 sequences, about a fifth of them singletons. Sequencing input: naive CD8+ T cells from blood, with Jurkat cell RNA spiked in. These receptors all come from a human donor in good health. Some libraries in this study had Jurkat cell RNA spiked in. The CDR3 runs from the conserved cysteine through the conserved F or W. The order of the fields is CDR3 protein, J gene, V gene, clone size, CDR3 length. Expanded clones are given a class, and other clones once, few, many or no size at all.

CDR3: CASSLVAGGATDTQYF
J: TRBJ2-3
V: TRBV7-2
size: many
length: 16

CDR3: CASSPARTSGAAYNEQFF
J: TRBJ2-1
V: TRBV12-3/TRBV12-4
size: -
length: 18

CDR3: CASRMGRMYQETQYF
J: TRBJ2-5
V: TRBV28
size: many
length: 15

CDR3: CASSYSSGRSSYEQYF
J: TRBJ2-7
V: TRBV6-5
size: many
length: 16

CDR3: CATRTRGPEAFF
J: TRBJ1-1
V: TRBV6-1
size: many
length: 12

CDR3: CASSVEGGYTEAFF
J: TRBJ1-1
V: TRBV9
size: many
length: 14

CDR3: CSVGANTGELFF
J: TRBJ2-2
V: TRBV29-1
size: many
length: 12

CDR3: CASSLVAAGASYNEQFF
J: TRBJ2-1
V: TRBV11-2
size: -
length: 17

CDR3: CSAVPSGFYEQYF
J: TRBJ2-7
V: TRBV20-1
size: -
length: 13

CDR3: CASRKTGNSNQPQHF
J: TRBJ1-5
V: TRBV19
size: few
length: 15

CDR3: CASSGQVNTEAFF
J: TRBJ1-1
V: TRBV9
size: many
length: 13

CDR3: CSAHDGAGGSYEQYF
J: TRBJ2-7
V: TRBV20-1
size: few
length: 15

CDR3: CASSTDMDGTQYF
J: TRBJ2-5
V: TRBV5-1
size: many
length: 13

CDR3: CASRWTSGVTDTQYF
J: TRBJ2-3
V: TRBV7-8
size: -
length: 15

CDR3: CASSFSELFSGNTIYF
J: TRBJ1-3
V: TRBV5-6
size: many
length: 16

CDR3: CASSPGDSLSYEQYF
J: TRBJ2-7
V: TRBV5-1
size: many
length: 15

CDR3: CASSLDLAPEQFF
J: TRBJ2-1
V: TRBV11-2
size: -
length: 13

CDR3: CSARSRQSNQPQHF
J: TRBJ1-5
V: TRBV20-1
size: -
length: 14

CDR3: CASSLPSGLEVYNEQSF
J: TRBJ2-1
V: TRBV7-9
size: -
length: 17

CDR3: CASSYGRTGGTEAFF
J: TRBJ1-1
V: TRBV6-2/TRBV6-3
size: few
length: 15

CDR3: CASSERDTSYEQYF
J: TRBJ2-7
V: TRBV25-1
size: many
length: 14

CDR3: CASSERGLAGNEQYF
J: TRBJ2-7
V: TRBV6-1
size: -
length: 15

CDR3: CASSLALSEAKNIQYF
J: TRBJ2-4
V: TRBV7-9
size: many
length: 16

CDR3: CASSHTRGIQEIQYF
J: TRBJ2-5
V: TRBV12-3/TRBV12-4
size: -
length: 15

CDR3: CASSVSTGELVF
J: TRBJ2-2
V: TRBV9
size: -
length: 12

CDR3: CASSPLTGGGYEQFF
J: TRBJ2-1
V: TRBV11-2
size: -
length: 15

CDR3: CASSPGTGELTYEQYF
J: TRBJ2-7
V: TRBV14
size: -
length: 16

CDR3: CASSFTGESLKTQYF
J: TRBJ2-5
V: TRBV28
size: many
length: 15

CDR3: CASRAGYEQFF
J: TRBJ2-1
V: TRBV6-5
size: many
length: 11

CDR3: CASSIGSGTGVHEQFF
J: TRBJ2-1
V: TRBV19
size: -
length: 16

CDR3: CASSSAPQGLETQYF
J: TRBJ2-5
V: TRBV28
size: many
length: 15

CDR3: CSVGTHGTGAWTEAFF
J: TRBJ1-1
V: TRBV29-1
size: many
length: 16

CDR3: CASSLTGQPSEQYF
J: TRBJ2-7
V: TRBV5-1
size: many
length: 14

CDR3: CAWKEAGNEQFF
J: TRBJ2-1
V: TRBV30
size: many
length: 12

CDR3: CASSLAARRGEFDEQFF
J: TRBJ2-1
V: TRBV12-3/TRBV12-4
size: -
length: 17

CDR3: CSARGLEETQYF
J: TRBJ2-5
V: TRBV29-1
size: many
length: 12

CDR3: CASSPPGLQETQYF
J: TRBJ2-5
V: TRBV12-3/TRBV12-4
size: -
length: 14

CDR3: CASSQEEGLAGADTQYF
J: TRBJ2-3
V: TRBV4-3
size: many
length: 17

CDR3: CASSQFGGGPYEQYF
J: TRBJ2-7
V: TRBV4-2
size: few
length: 15

CDR3: CAGGAPGHQLAKNIQYF
J: TRBJ2-4
V: TRBV6-1
size: many
length: 17

CDR3: CASSLSDSSGANVLTF
J: TRBJ2-6
V: TRBV11-2
size: -
length: 16

CDR3: CASGPPRRGVETQYF
J: TRBJ2-5
V: TRBV7-9
size: -
length: 15

CDR3: CASSFTGGGYEQYF
J: TRBJ2-7
V: TRBV27
size: many
length: 14

CDR3: CSVDSPIIMNTEAFF
J: TRBJ1-1
V: TRBV29-1
size: many
length: 15

CDR3: CASSLETGGPFAEAFF
J: TRBJ1-1
V: TRBV7-9
size: many
length: 16

CDR3: CASSLRRGQGVEKLFF
J: TRBJ1-4
V: TRBV27
size: many
length: 16

CDR3: CASSSGTPEQYF
J: TRBJ2-7
V: TRBV27
size: -
length: 12

CDR3: CSVLGDRGSADTQYF
J: TRBJ2-3
V: TRBV29-1
size: many
length: 15

CDR3: CASSIQGTNEKLFF
J: TRBJ1-4
V: TRBV27
size: many
length: 14

CDR3: CASSSVRAVKTEAFF
J: TRBJ1-1
V: TRBV6-2/TRBV6-3
size: many
length: 15

CDR3: CASSIIRDSSYEQYF
J: TRBJ2-7
V: TRBV11-1
size: few
length: 15

CDR3: CASSSGGDSYEQYF
J: TRBJ2-7
V: TRBV7-6
size: -
length: 14

CDR3: CASSLESSARVDTDTQYF
J: TRBJ2-3
V: TRBV7-8
size: -
length: 18

CDR3: CASSSGRLTNEKLFF
J: TRBJ1-4
V: TRBV6-2/TRBV6-3
size: few
length: 15

CDR3: CASSLVSAEVQYF
J: TRBJ2-7
V: TRBV5-8
size: many
length: 13

CDR3: CASSLSLNSGQLNTEAFF
J: TRBJ1-1
V: TRBV7-2
size: many
length: 18